This TCR beta chain was found in a study of blood T cell repertoires in COVID-19. As for the study in general: COVID-19 samples from acute and convalescent phases originated in the United States, Italy and Spain. T cells, B-cell-depleted T cells, or PBMCs supplied cDNA or gDNA.

TCRdb keeps only in-frame clones here, not all; method: immunoSEQ multiplex PCR. The sample carries roughly 190,000 clones, less than 90% recorded once. The CDR3 is made up of 16 amino acids. Trimming removed 3 bases from V and 0 bases from J; junction bases left unmatched: 1. CDR1 and CDR2 from the germline V gene are MDHEN and SYDVKM. The sample consisted of peripheral blood. The TCR comes from a woman in her 40s with acute or convalescent COVID-19. V gene TRBV28 combines with J gene TRBJ2-6; 8 bases align to TRBD1. CDR3 amino acids: CASSFTGGSGANVLTF. The CDR3 bases are TGTGCCAGCAGTTTTACAGGGGGCTCTGGGGCCAACGTCCTGACTTTC.